These T cell receptor beta chains were read from a single sample in a study of cytomegalovirus exposure and HLA in healthy donors. Generated by immunoSEQ multiplex PCR, the TCRdb table keeps only in-frame clones and is missing some. The sample carries around 180,000 clones, 80% recorded once. The sequencing sample was made of PBMCs. Receptors originate from a man aged 40-49 years in good health and CMV-seronegative. CDR3s include the opening cysteine and the closing phenylalanine or tryptophan. A D gene is named only where the DNA matches it firmly. Size is omitted from some rows. Given values are once, few, many or a class for expanded clones.

>TRBD2|TRBJ2-7|TRBV7-9|-
CASSNPSGGSYEQYF
TGTGCCAGCAGCAACCCTAGCGGGGGGTCCTACGAGCAGTACTTC
>TRBD1|TRBJ1-1|TRBV5-6|-
CASSWATGGATEAFF
TGTGCCAGCAGCTGGGCGACAGGGGGCGCCACTGAAGCTTTCTTT
>-|TRBJ2-1|TRBV15|-
CATSRLGQAQSYNEQFF
TGTGCCACCAGCAGATTGGGGCAAGCACAATCCTACAATGAGCAGTTCTTC
>-|TRBJ1-5|TRBV19|-
CASSIARGTANQPQHF
TGTGCCAGTAGTATCGCTAGGGGAACGGCCAATCAGCCCCAGCATTTT
>TRBD1|TRBJ1-1|TRBV29-1|-
CSVEIPDRGAEAFF
TGCAGCGTTGAAATCCCCGACAGGGGTGCTGAAGCTTTCTTT
>-|TRBJ2-3|TRBV5-8|-
CASSTRQDIRVNTQYF
TGTGCCAGCAGCACCCGACAGGACATAAGGGTCAATACGCAGTATTTT
>-|TRBJ2-2|TRBV2|-
CASRYSGELFF
TGTGCCAGCAGGTATTCCGGGGAGCTGTTTTTT
>-|TRBJ2-5|TRBV5-6|-
CASSLSGLQETQYF
TGTGCCAGCAGCCTTAGCGGTTTGCAAGAGACCCAGTACTTC
>-|TRBJ1-4|TRBV18|-
CASSPGAGANEKLFF
TGTGCCAGCTCACCAGGGGCAGGGGCTAATGAAAAACTGTTTTTT
>-|TRBJ2-3|TRBV7-2|-
CASSSPAGQTDTQYF
TGTGCCAGCAGTTCTCCAGCGGGACAAACAGATACGCAGTATTTT
>-|TRBJ2-1|TRBV7-3|-
CASSLRGNEQFF
TGTGCCAGCAGCTTACGAGGCAATGAGCAGTTCTTC
>-|TRBJ2-1|TRBV4-1|-
CASSQDMAVGEQFF
TGCGCCAGCAGCCAAGATATGGCGGTCGGCGAGCAGTTCTTC
>TRBD1|TRBJ1-2|TRBV2|few
CASSETGGDGYTF
TGTGCCAGCAGCGAGACAGGGGGCGATGGCTACACCTTC
>-|TRBJ2-5|TRBV29-1|few
CSVESAPRGTQYF
TGCAGCGTTGAATCTGCCCCTAGGGGGACCCAGTACTTC
>TRBD1|TRBJ1-3|TRBV5-1|-
CASSPKTGGTGNTIYF
TGCGCCAGCAGCCCCAAGACAGGGGGCACTGGAAACACCATATATTTT
>-|TRBJ2-7|TRBV5-6|-
CASSSWGVSGSYEQYF
TGTGCCAGCAGCTCGTGGGGGGTATCTGGGTCCTACGAGCAGTACTTC
>TRBD1|TRBJ1-2|TRBV27|-
CASSLYPGQALYGYTF
TGTGCCAGCAGTTTATACCCCGGACAGGCCCTCTATGGCTACACCTTC
>TRBD2|TRBJ2-3|TRBV7-3|once
CASSFIASGRGSDTQYF
TGTGCCAGCAGCTTTATAGCTAGCGGGAGGGGATCAGATACGCAGTATTTT
>-|TRBJ2-7|TRBV18|-
CASSPGPSPSYEQYF
TGTGCCAGCTCACCGGGCCCTTCCCCGTCCTACGAGCAGTACTTC
>-|TRBJ1-6|TRBV9|-
CASSVEVGDSPLHF
TGTGCCAGCAGCGTAGAGGTGGGAGATTCACCCCTCCACTTT
>-|TRBJ1-1|TRBV30|-
CAWSVNSNTEAFF
TGTGCCTGGAGTGTCAACTCGAACACTGAAGCTTTCTTT
>-|TRBJ2-7|TRBV4-3|-
CASSQDRNYEQYF
TGCGCCAGCAGCCAAGACAGGAACTACGAGCAGTACTTC
>TRBD1|TRBJ1-2|TRBV19|-
CATQPRTGHYGYTF
TGTGCCACTCAACCTCGGACAGGGCACTATGGCTACACCTTC
>TRBD2|TRBJ2-7|TRBV7-2|-
CASSPTGGGNYEQYF
TGTGCCAGCAGCCCCACTGGCGGGGGGAACTACGAGCAGTACTTC
>-|TRBJ2-1|TRBV7-2|-
CASSYTGSYNEQFF
TGTGCCAGCAGCTATACGGGATCTTACAATGAGCAGTTCTTC
>-|TRBJ2-5|TRBV15|-
CATSPDAGETQYF
TGTGCCACCAGCCCCGACGCGGGGGAGACCCAGTACTTC
>-|TRBJ2-5|TRBV21-1|-
CASSSRGGTSGQETQYF
TGTGCCAGCAGCTCGAGAGGGGGGACTAGCGGACAAGAGACCCAGTACTTC
>TRBD1|TRBJ1-4|TRBV7-9|once
CASSLTEGATNEKLFF
TGTGCCAGCAGCCTAACCGAGGGGGCGACTAATGAAAAACTGTTTTTT
>-|TRBJ2-4|TRBV4-1|-
CASSQDGRLAKNIQYF
TGCGCCAGCAGCCAAGATGGGCGCCTAGCCAAAAACATTCAGTACTTC
>-|TRBJ2-7|TRBV5-4|few
CASSLVGETYEQYF
TGTGCCAGCAGCTTGGTAGGGGAAACCTACGAGCAGTACTTC
>-|TRBJ1-1|TRBV6-5|few
CASLGGGGIEAFF
TGTGCCAGCCTTGGGGGGGGCGGGATTGAAGCTTTCTTT
>TRBD2|TRBJ2-1|TRBV7-2|-
CASSSGGRALYNEQFF
TGTGCCAGCAGCTCGGGGGGGCGGGCCCTATACAATGAGCAGTTCTTC
>TRBD1|TRBJ2-7|TRBV18|-
CASSRTGLTYEQYF
TGTGCCAGCTCGAGGACAGGATTAACCTACGAGCAGTACTTC
>TRBD1|TRBJ1-4|TRBV29-1|-
CSVYLTPGQSLGTNEKLFF
TGCAGCGTTTATTTAACACCGGGACAGAGCCTTGGGACTAATGAAAAACTGTTTTTT
>-|TRBJ1-2|TRBV19|few
CASSMGETNYGYTF
TGTGCCAGTAGTATGGGCGAGACTAACTATGGCTACACCTTC
>-|TRBJ2-3|TRBV15|few
CATRRGVGTDTQYF
TGTGCCACCAGAAGGGGTGTGGGCACAGATACGCAGTATTTT
>-|TRBJ2-7|TRBV7-9|-
CASSTDRGLNEQYF
TGTGCCAGCAGCACGGACAGAGGTCTCAACGAGCAGTACTTC
>-|TRBJ2-7|TRBV7-9|-
CASSLGQNYEQYF
TGTGCCAGCAGCCTCGGACAGAACTACGAGCAGTACTTC
>-|TRBJ2-7|TRBV19|-
CARPSRGEQYF
TGTGCCAGACCCTCCCGGGGCGAGCAGTACTTC
>-|TRBJ1-5|TRBV6-6|few
CASSSNQPQHF
TGTGCCAGCAGTTCAAATCAGCCCCAGCATTTT
>-|TRBJ2-7|TRBV6-5|-
CASSPYGDETYEQYF
TGTGCCAGCAGTCCTTACGGAGACGAAACCTACGAGCAGTACTTC
>-|TRBJ1-4|TRBV19|-
CASSKEDARNEKLFF
TGTGCCAGTAGTAAGGAGGACGCGCGTAATGAAAAACTGTTTTTT
>-|TRBJ2-7|TRBV10-3|-
CAISDPRQATYEQYF
TGTGCCATCAGTGACCCGAGACAGGCAACCTACGAGCAGTACTTC
>-|TRBJ1-5|TRBV5-1|-
CASSLERNQPQHF
TGCGCCAGCAGCCTTGAGCGTAATCAGCCCCAGCATTTT
>TRBD2|TRBJ2-2|TRBV9|-
CASSGTSGSNTGELFF
TGTGCCAGCAGCGGAACTAGCGGGTCGAACACCGGGGAGCTGTTTTTT
>-|TRBJ2-2|TRBV6-1|-
CASTRGYTGELFF
TGTGCCAGCACGCGGGGATACACCGGGGAGCTGTTTTTT
>TRBD1|TRBJ1-4|TRBV4-3|-
CASSRNTRTGGAEVANEKLFF
TGCGCCAGCAGCCGGAACACACGGACAGGGGGCGCAGAAGTCGCTAATGAAAAACTGTTTTTT
>TRBD1|TRBJ1-2|TRBV29-1|-
CSGDRGLSTGYTF
TGCAGCGGGGACAGGGGGCTTTCAACTGGCTACACCTTC
>TRBD1|TRBJ2-5|TRBV11-3|-
CASSLVVGTGLQTQYF
TGTGCCAGCAGCTTAGTAGTGGGGACAGGGCTACAGACCCAGTACTTC
>TRBD2|TRBJ2-2|TRBV2|-
CASSGGREGLSTGELFF
TGTGCCAGCAGTGGAGGGCGGGAGGGCCTTAGCACCGGGGAGCTGTTTTTT
>-|TRBJ2-6|TRBV18|-
CASSPRATDFSGANVLTF
TGTGCCAGCTCACCAAGAGCAACAGATTTCTCTGGGGCCAACGTCCTGACTTTC
>-|TRBJ1-1|TRBV7-9|-
CASNQDIQGLNTEAFF
TGTGCCAGCAACCAGGATATCCAGGGCCTGAACACTGAAGCTTTCTTT
>TRBD1|TRBJ2-1|TRBV5-1|-
CASSLVGQPYNEQFF
TGCGCCAGCAGCTTGGTGGGACAGCCCTACAATGAGCAGTTCTTC
>TRBD2|TRBJ2-5|TRBV18|-
CASSPPVGGQETQYF
TGTGCCAGCTCACCCCCGGTCGGGGGGCAAGAGACCCAGTACTTC
>-|TRBJ2-1|TRBV9|few
CASNSVGGSYNEQFF
TGTGCCAGCAATTCGGTGGGGGGCTCCTACAATGAGCAGTTCTTC
>-|TRBJ2-7|TRBV27|-
CASSSPGLSSYEQYF
TGTGCCAGCAGTTCTCCGGGACTCAGCTCCTACGAGCAGTACTTC
>-|TRBJ2-5|TRBV18|-
CASSRTGETQYF
TGTGCCAGCTCACGGACGGGGGAGACCCAGTACTTC
>-|TRBJ2-3|TRBV10-3|-
CAIRRGKGASGRDTQYF
TGTGCCATACGGCGGGGAAAGGGGGCGAGCGGGAGAGACACGCAGTATTTT
>TRBD1|TRBJ2-7|TRBV6-1|-
CASSEASPDRVIHEQYF
TGTGCCAGCAGTGAAGCCAGCCCCGACAGGGTAATCCACGAGCAGTACTTC
>-|TRBJ2-3|TRBV25-1|-
CASSAGYTQYF
TGTGCCAGTTCCGCCGGGTATACGCAGTATTTT